This is a list of T cell receptor beta chains from one sample in a study of tumor and adjacent non-tumor tissue in lung cancer. Using its own MiXCR run on the multiplex PCR reads, TCRdb lists one record per CDR3 protein. This table holds approximately 80,000 distinct CDR3 sequences, approximately 80% found once. The sequenced sample was distant non-tumor lung tissue. The receptors here all came from a man aged 55-75 years with non-small cell lung cancer. The CDR3 runs from the conserved cysteine through the conserved F or W. A D gene is named only where the DNA matches it firmly. Part of the rows lack a size; the others show once, few, many or a class for expanded clones.

v_gene	d_gene	j_gene	abundance	CDR3aa	CDR3nt
TRBV20-1	TRBD1	TRBJ2-2	.	CNATTGTVTEELFF	TGCAATGCTACTACCGGGACAGTCACCGAGGAGCTGTTTTTT
TRBV5-1	.	TRBJ2-7	many	CASSEGYEQYF	TGCGCCAGCTCGGAGGGATACGAGCAGTACTTC
TRBV5-4	.	TRBJ1-3	.	CASNLGPSSGNTIYF	TGTGCCAGCAACTTGGGCCCAAGCTCTGGCAACACCATATATTTC
TRBV12-3/TRBV12-4	.	TRBJ1-3	.	CASTDRSGNTIYF	TGTGCCAGCACCGATAGATCTGGAAACACGATATATTTT
TRBV20-1	.	TRBJ1-1	.	CSAGISRGTETFF	TGCAGTGCTGGCATTTCCCGGGGCACTGAAACTTTCTTT
TRBV13	.	TRBJ2-1	.	CAISLGAWESYNEQFF	TGTGCCATCAGCCTAGGAGCGTGGGAATCCTACAATGAGCAGTTCTTC
TRBV11-3	.	TRBJ2-1	.	CASSFGIGGEQFF	TGTGCCAGCAGCTTTGGAATAGGGGGTGAGCAGTTCTTC
TRBV20-1	.	TRBJ2-1	few	CSARWGETYNGQFF	TGCAGTGCTAGATGGGGGGAAACGTACAATGGGCAGTTCTTC
TRBV11-2	.	TRBJ1-6	.	CASSLGWDINSPLHF	TGTGCCAGCAGCTTAGGATGGGACATTAATTCACCCCTTCACTTT
TRBV29-1	TRBD1	TRBJ2-7	once	CIVARRQGDYEQCF	TGCATCGTAGCCCGGCGACAGGGTGACTACGAGCAATGCTTC
TRBV11-3	.	TRBJ2-7	once	CASSFLTPTLGFEQYF	TGTGCCAGCAGCTTCCTTACACCGACCCTCGGGTTCGAACAGTACTTC
TRBV11-2	.	TRBJ2-7	once	CASNRRRGALSYEQYF	TGTGCCAGCAACCGTAGGAGGGGAGCTCTCTCCTACGAGCAGTACTTC
TRBV30	TRBD1	TRBJ1-5	.	CAWGQGAGASQHF	TGTGCCTGGGGACAGGGCGCGGGGGCGTCCCAGCATTTT
TRBV6-1	TRBD1	TRBJ1-1	few	CASSERSRGLRGNTEASF	TGTGCCAGCAGTGAAAGGTCTAGGGGGCTCAGAGGGAACACTGAAGCTTCCTTT
TRBV6-4	.	TRBJ2-1	.	CVRSKQAPPVGNEQFF	TGTGTCAGGAGTAAGCAGGCGCCCCCGGTTGGGAATGAGCAGTTCTTC
TRBV6-5	.	TRBJ2-1	.	CASSFSIRGIYNEQFF	TGTGCCAGCAGTTTCTCGATACGGGGAATCTACAATGAGCAGTTCTTC
TRBV20-1	TRBD1	TRBJ1-2	many	CSARRTGEGNYGYTF	TGCAGTGCTAGGAGGACAGGGGAGGGCAACTATGGCTACACCTTC
TRBV6-1	.	TRBJ1-5	.	CASSEGTDQPQLF	TGTGCCAGCAGTGAGGGAACAGATCAGCCCCAGCTTTTT
TRBV11-2	.	TRBJ2-5	.	CASSSTMRWPMETQYF	TGTGCCAGCAGTTCCACAATGCGGTGGCCAATGGAGACCCAGTACTTC
TRBV24-1	.	TRBJ1-2	.	CPTCDAGRSTYGYTF	TGTCCCACCTGTGATGCCGGACGGTCCACTTATGGCTACACCTTC
TRBV4-1	.	TRBJ2-7	.	CASSIRGLTGEEQYF	TGCGCCAGCAGCATTCGGGGGCTGACGGGGGAAGAGCAGTACTTC
TRBV7-9	.	TRBJ1-2	many	CASRMGVDGLLYGYTF	TGTGCCAGCAGGATGGGGGTGGACGGACTCCTCTATGGCTACACCTTC
TRBV6-6	TRBD2	TRBJ2-3	.	CASCSPTSGGIQGTDRQYF	TGTGCCAGCTGTTCGCCTACTAGCGGGGGGATTCAGGGCACAGATAGGCAGTATTTT
TRBV6-5	.	TRBJ1-4	.	CAINNGASSPFSRPKNEKLFF	TGTGCCATCAACAACGGGGCGTCATCCCCATTTAGCAGACCAAAGAATGAAAAACTGTTTTTT
TRBV11-2	.	TRBJ2-5	.	CASISTMGVPKENQYF	TGTGCCAGCATCTCCACAATGGGGGTGCCAAAGGAGAACCAGTACTTC
TRBV20-1	.	TRBJ2-7	.	CSAGVERDKREQYF	TGCAGTGCTGGGGTCGAGCGCGATAAGCGCGAGCAGTACTTC
TRBV29-1	.	TRBJ1-1	.	CSIGGGSAEAFF	TGCAGTATTGGAGGTGGATCCGCTGAAGCTTTCTTT